One T cell receptor beta chain is described in this entry. This entry is derived from a study of blood T cell repertoires in COVID-19. The method was immunoSEQ multiplex PCR; TCRdb's version includes in-frame clones alone and lacks a portion of them. Of roughly 190,000 clones in the sample, approximately 85% were seen once. V was pared by 6 bases and J by 2 bases, with 7 bases of the junction left unmatched. The germline CDR1 and CDR2 sequences are MNHEY and SMNVEV (reference sequence). This CDR3 has 15 residues. The source of this sequence is a woman aged 55 to 70 with acute or convalescent COVID-19. The chain is built from TRBV27 and TRBJ2-1, with TRBD1 matching 7 bases. The sequenced material came from peripheral blood. The CDR3 is CASRRQGQPYNEQFF. CDR3 DNA: TGTGCCAGCAGACGACAGGGACAGCCCTACAATGAGCAGTTCTTC.